This TCR beta chain was sequenced during a study of blood T cells in healthy people across ages. A second PCR, run for roughly 7 to 12 cycles, used a sample-barcoded 5' primer plus a J-beta primer mix. TCRdb used MiXCR to reprocess the 5' RACE reads, holding one entry per CDR3 protein. The sample has 500,000 to 600,000 distinct CDR3 sequences; 25% to 30% are singletons. This clonotype has more than one count but fewer than ten. This CDR3 spans 15 amino acids. CDR1 is SGHRS and CDR2 is YFSETQ in the germline V gene. Between the trimmed V and J ends, which lost 1 base and 6 bases, there was a span of 15 bases.

The chain has TRBV5-1 and TRBJ2-3, with a possible D match to TRBD2 (5 bases). Material for sequencing was blood. The clonotype comes from a woman aged 70-85 years in good health. The CDR3 region is CASSLSAAARDTQYF. CDR3 in DNA: TGCGCCAGCAGCTTGTCAGCAGCGGCGAGGGATACGCAGTATTTT.